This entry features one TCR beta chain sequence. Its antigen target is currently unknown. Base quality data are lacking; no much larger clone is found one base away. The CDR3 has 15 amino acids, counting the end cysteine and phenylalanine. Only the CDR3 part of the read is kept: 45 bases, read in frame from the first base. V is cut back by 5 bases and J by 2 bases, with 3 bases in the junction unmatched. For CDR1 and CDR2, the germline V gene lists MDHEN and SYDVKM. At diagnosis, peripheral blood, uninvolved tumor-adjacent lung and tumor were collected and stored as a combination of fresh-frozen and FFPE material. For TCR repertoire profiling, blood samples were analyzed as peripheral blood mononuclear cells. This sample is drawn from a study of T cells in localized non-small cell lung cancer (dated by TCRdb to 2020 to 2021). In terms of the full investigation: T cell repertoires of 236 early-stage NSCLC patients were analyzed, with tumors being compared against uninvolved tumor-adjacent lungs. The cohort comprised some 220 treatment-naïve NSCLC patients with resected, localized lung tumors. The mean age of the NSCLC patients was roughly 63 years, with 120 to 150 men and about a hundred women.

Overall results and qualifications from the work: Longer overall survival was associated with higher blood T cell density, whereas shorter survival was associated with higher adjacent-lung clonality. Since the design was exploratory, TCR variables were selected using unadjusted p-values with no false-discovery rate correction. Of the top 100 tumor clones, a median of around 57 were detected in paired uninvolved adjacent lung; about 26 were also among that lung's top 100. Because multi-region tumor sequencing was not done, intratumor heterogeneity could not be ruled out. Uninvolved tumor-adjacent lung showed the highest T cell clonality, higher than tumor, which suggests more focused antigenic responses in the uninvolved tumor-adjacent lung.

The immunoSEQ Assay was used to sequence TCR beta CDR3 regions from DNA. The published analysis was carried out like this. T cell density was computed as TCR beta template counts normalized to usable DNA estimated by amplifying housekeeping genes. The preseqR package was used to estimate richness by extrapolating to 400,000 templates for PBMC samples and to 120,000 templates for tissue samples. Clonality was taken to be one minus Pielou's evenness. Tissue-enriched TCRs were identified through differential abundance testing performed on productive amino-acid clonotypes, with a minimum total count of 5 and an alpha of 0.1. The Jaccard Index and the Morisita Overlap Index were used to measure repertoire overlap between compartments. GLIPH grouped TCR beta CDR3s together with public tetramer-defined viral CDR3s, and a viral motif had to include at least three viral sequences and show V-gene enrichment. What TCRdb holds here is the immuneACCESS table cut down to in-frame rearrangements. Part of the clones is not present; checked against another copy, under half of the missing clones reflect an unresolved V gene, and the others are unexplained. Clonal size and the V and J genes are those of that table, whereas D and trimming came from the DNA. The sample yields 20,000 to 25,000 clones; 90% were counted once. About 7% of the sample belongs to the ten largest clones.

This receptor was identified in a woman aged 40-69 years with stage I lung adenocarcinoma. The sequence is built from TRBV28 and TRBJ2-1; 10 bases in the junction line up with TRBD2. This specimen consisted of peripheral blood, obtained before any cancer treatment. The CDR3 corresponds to CASSILAGAYNEQFF. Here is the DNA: TGTGCCAGCAGTATTCTAGCGGGAGCCTACAATGAGCAGTTCTTC.